The subject of this entry is one T cell receptor beta chain. The antigen is not known. This record comes from a study of cytomegalovirus exposure and HLA in healthy donors. Study findings and constraints: 150 to 200 TCR beta chains were listed as cytomegalovirus-associated.

The PCR had 60 Vbeta and 13 Jbeta primers. Using immunoSEQ multiplex PCR, the repertoire was profiled, and TCRdb retains in-frame clones only, with some absent. The sample contains just over 150,000 clones, over 75% of which appear only once. The CDR3 is 16 residues long. Trimming took 4 bases from V and 0 from J, leaving 17 bases between them. Germline V CDR1 and CDR2: SGHNT, YYREEE (reference sequence). This chain links TRBV5-4 with TRBJ2-7, with TRBD2 as a possible D gene (6 bases). The sample taken for sequencing was PBMCs. This clonotype originated in a young woman in good health and CMV-seronegative. CDR3 in amino acids: CASSPRGGAASYEQYF. The CDR3 DNA reads as TGTGCCAGCAGCCCCCGTGGCGGGGCTGCCTCCTACGAGCAGTACTTC.